The source of this T cell receptor (beta chain) is a study of beta chain features in type 1 diabetes. General study points: Shorter TCRB CDR3s, moderately but significantly so, marked every one of the four CD4+ subsets in Type 1 diabetes patients. Fewer insertions but more deletions were seen at VDJ junctions in type 1 diabetes patients.

Germline V lookup: CDR1 ENHRY, CDR2 SYGVKD. There are 14 residues in the CDR3. Trimming took off 5 bases at V and 0 bases at J, with 10 bases between the two ends. All of the isolated RNA was reverse transcribed, so expressed TCRB transcripts were sequenced. Profiling relied on immunoSEQ multiplex PCR, and the TCRdb table lists in-frame clones only, not all of them. This table has approximately 470,000 clones, roughly 30% appearing once. To note about this clone: No antigen is known for it.

Sequencing was performed on naive CD4+ T cells from blood. The chain has TRBV10-3 and TRBJ1-2, with D tentatively TRBD1 (5 bases). The clonotype was recovered from a man in his late teens or twenties in good health. Written as DNA, the CDR3 is TGTGCCATCAGTTTGACAGTCTCTAACTATGGCTACACCTTC. This gives the protein CAISLTVSNYGYTF.